The next 14 T cell receptor beta chains were all read from a single sample in a study of control samples from healthy donors and cancer patients. Method: immunoSEQ multiplex PCR; TCRdb's copy keeps in-frame clones and lacks some. The sample contains approximately 190,000 clones, over 80% of which appear only once. The sample taken for sequencing was blood. These receptors all come from a young man in good health.

This chain connects TRBV6-5 to TRBJ1-4, with D perhaps TRBD1 (5 bases). The CDR3 extends over 12 amino acids. Germline V gene data show CDR1 as MNHEY and CDR2 as SVGAGI. The V and J ends lost 8 bases and 7 bases respectively, with 11 bases between them. CDR3 region: CASGGSTEKLFF. CDR3 nucleotide sequence: TGTGCCAGCGGGGGGTCGACTGAAAAACTGTTTTTT.

This rearrangement joins TRBV6-5 to TRBJ1-1; weak D call: TRBD1 (6 bases). The CDR3 runs 15 residues. The ends were cut back, 0 bases at V and 1 base at J, with 9 bases in the middle. Germline V gene lookup returns CDR1 MNHEY and CDR2 SVGAGI. CDR3 in amino acids: CASSYSTRGNTEAFF. CDR3 bases: TGTGCCAGCAGTTACTCGACCAGGGGGAACACTGAAGCTTTCTTT.

This sequence joins TRBV5-1 and TRBJ1-3; TRBD1 is a possible D gene (5 bases). V lost 3 bases and J lost 1, with 17 bases in between. Germline loops: CDR1 SGHRS, CDR2 YFSETQ. This CDR3 is 17 amino acids long. CDR3 sequence reads: CASSSGFRAPSGNTIYF. The CDR3 nucleotides read TGCGCCAGCAGCTCAGGGTTTAGGGCTCCTTCTGGAAACACCATATATTTT.

The chain recombines TRBV9 with TRBJ2-1; D unresolved. The germline V and J ends were trimmed by 4 bases and 9 bases, with 17 bases remaining between them. This CDR3 region has 14 residues. Looked up from germline, CDR1 is SGDLS and CDR2 is YYNGEE. The CDR3 nucleotides read TGTGCCAGCAGCCCCCTCCCCAGCTCTGGTGAGCAGTTCTTC. It translates to CASSPLPSSGEQFF.

This clone was found once. The rearrangement joins TRBV6-1 to TRBJ1-3; no clear D. The CDR3 length is 14 residues. Germline CDR1 and CDR2: MNHNS and SASEGT. V shed 2 bases and J shed 0 bases, with 5 bases lying between them. This chain's CDR3 is CASSENYSGNTIYF. The CDR3 nucleotides are TGTGCCAGCAGTGAAAACTACTCTGGAAACACCATATATTTT.

In the case of this clone: As the CDR3 is not closed by the conserved phenylalanine or tryptophan, this likely results from a read error. Because the CDR3's place on the DNA is in doubt, the DNA is left out and the CDR3 is given as listed by TCRdb. The V gene is TRBV20-1, the J gene TRBJ1-2. The germline CDR1 and CDR2 sequences are DFQATT and SNEGSKA (reference sequence). The CDR3 has 8 amino acids, counting both end residues. Here the CDR3 reads CSAREDAI.

In its sample, this clone was seen a few times. The V and J genes are TRBV4-2 and TRBJ1-3; no reliable D call. The V gene's germline CDR1 is LGHNA and CDR2 YNFKEQ. V was clipped by 0 bases and J by 1 base, with 13 bases between them. The CDR3 runs 17 residues. The CDR3 DNA follows: TGTGCCAGCAGCCAAGATTTCCAGGCCCCTTCTGGAAACACCATATATTTT. It encodes CASSQDFQAPSGNTIYF.

The V call is TRBV6-1, the J call TRBJ1-3; the D is unclear. V dropped 0 bases and J dropped 2 bases, with 11 bases sitting between them. Germline V lookup: CDR1 MNHNS, CDR2 SASEGT. The CDR3 sequence is 16 residues long. For the CDR3, the DNA is TGTGCCAGCAGTGAAGCGCTTCCGGGTACTGGAAACACCATATATTTT. Translated, it gives CASSEALPGTGNTIYF.

The chain uses TRBV19 and TRBJ2-2; TRBD1 matches at 7 bases. Germline-derived CDR1 and CDR2 are LNHDA and SQIVND (reference sequence). Trimming cost V 4 bases and J 4 bases; bases outside gene matches: 9. The CDR3 runs 16 residues. CDR3 DNA: TGTGCCAGTAGTACCCGGGACAGACGGAGCACCGGGGAGCTGTTTTTT. This codes for CASSTRDRRSTGELFF.

The chain carries TRBV4-2 and TRBJ1-6; possibly TRBD1 for D (6 bases). Germline V gene sequence: CDR1 LGHNA, CDR2 YNFKEQ. Trimming took 0 bases from V and 8 from J, leaving 14 bases between them. The length of the CDR3 is 16 residues. The CDR3 loop reads CASSQERGGWDSPLHF. The CDR3 coding sequence is TGTGCCAGCAGCCAAGAGAGGGGGGGCTGGGATTCACCCCTCCACTTT.

The rearrangement joins TRBV6-5 to TRBJ2-7; D is ambiguous. This CDR3 is 15 amino acids long. Germline CDR1 MNHEY, CDR2 SVGAGI. With 3 bases removed from V and 6 bases from J, the gap between germline ends came to 18 bases. CDR3 sequence: CASSYQARVPSEQYF. The CDR3 DNA sequence: TGTGCCAGCAGTTATCAGGCCCGGGTCCCGTCCGAGCAGTACTTC.

V usage is TRBV11-2 and J usage is TRBJ2-2; D is uncertain. Trimming removed 5 bases at V and 5 bases at J, with 18 bases between. The CDR3 spans 16 residues. Looked up from germline, CDR1 is SGHAT and CDR2 is FQNNGV. The CDR3 bases are TGTGCCAGCAGCCCCAGTCGAGAGGCTGGGACCGGGGAGCTGTTTTTT. Translating gives CASSPSREAGTGELFF. The variable domain in full, with the rest retrieved from reference TRBV11-2 and TRBJ2-2, is EAGVAQSPRYKIIEKRQSVAFWCNPISGHATLYWYQQILGQGPKLLIQFQNNGVVDDSQLPKDRFSAERLKGVDSTLKIQPAKLEDSAVYLCASSPSREAGTGELFFGEGSRLTVL.

V usage is TRBV27 and J usage is TRBJ2-2; weak D call: TRBD2 (7 bases). The V and J ends lost 1 base and 2 bases respectively, with 11 bases between them. Germline V gene lookup returns CDR1 MNHEY and CDR2 SMNVEV (reference sequence). This CDR3 comprises 16 residues. The CDR3 nucleotides read TGTGCCAGCAGTTTATTGGGGGGGGCCAACACCGGGGAGCTGTTTTTT. Amino acid sequence: CASSLLGGANTGELFF.

V is TRBV3-1 (or the pseudogene TRBV3-2) and J is TRBJ2-3, with TRBD2 matching 10 bases. Germline CDR1 is LGHDT and CDR2 is YNNKEL (reference sequence). The length of the CDR3 is 15 residues. The V and J ends lost 4 bases and 1 base, in that order; junction bases with no gene match: 2. The CDR3 DNA sequence: TGTGCCAGCAGCCCTACTAGCGGGGGCACAGATACGCAGTATTTT. This encodes CASSPTSGGTDTQYF.